The 9 T cell receptor beta chains reported below all come from one sample, sequenced in a study of regulatory T cells in long-lasting Graves disease. Time point: newly diagnosed GD, antithyroid drugs for less than 3 months. PBMC-extracted RNA yielded the TCR library. TCR beta libraries were built with iRepertoire HTBI primers and Arm-PCR of CDR3 regions. TCRdb recomputed calls from the multiplex PCR reads with MiXCR, one row per CDR3 protein. The sample contains approximately 350,000 distinct CDR3 sequences, about 16% of which appear only once. A further study also used this sample, focusing on T cells in Graves' hyperthyroidism and ophthalmopathy.

The input for sequencing was peripheral blood mononuclear cells (PBMCs), taken at new diagnosis, from a patient treated with antithyroid drugs. The receptor source for this set is a woman aged 18-35 years with Graves disease.

This clonotype has at least ten counts. This chain connects TRBV5-1 to TRBJ2-5, with TRBD1 matching 8 bases. Looked up from germline, CDR1 is SGHRS and CDR2 is YFSETQ. The CDR3 totals 14 residues. Germline trimming cut 5 bases from V and 3 bases from J; bases unmatched to any gene: 6. The CDR3 loop reads CASRTDRGEETQYF. In DNA, the CDR3 is TGCGCCAGCAGAACCGACAGGGGAGAAGAGACCCAGTACTTC.

Many counts were recorded for this clonotype. The CDR3 loop is CASSEIRGERNIQYF. The CDR3 nucleotides read TGTGCCAGCAGTGAAATACGGGGGGAACGGAACATTCAGTACTTC. The V and J genes are TRBV6-1 and TRBJ2-4; TRBD2 matches at 7 bases. CDR1 and CDR2 (germline): MNHNS, SASEGT. This CDR3 is built from 15 residues. With V trimmed by 2 bases and J by 7 bases, 8 bases remained unmatched.

This clonotype was picked up many times. The chain carries TRBV7-9 and TRBJ2-7; D is perhaps TRBD1 (5 bases). CDR3 size: 13 residues. Trimming pared 0 bases from V and 3 bases from J, leaving 6 bases between. Germline lookup yields CDR1 SEHNR and CDR2 FQNEAQ (reference sequence). For the CDR3, the DNA is TGTGCCAGCAGCTTAGCAGGGGACTACGAGCAGTACTTC. Its translation is CASSLAGDYEQYF.

This clonotype was recorded a few times. DNA for the CDR3: TGCGCCAGCAGCCAAGATAGTATAGCGGGAGTCGGATTAACCTACGAGCAGTACTTC. Its protein product is CASSQDSIAGVGLTYEQYF. The V gene is TRBV4-1, the J gene TRBJ2-7; 9 bases fit TRBD2. CDR1 MGHRA and CDR2 YSYEKL come from the germline V gene. This CDR3 has 19 amino acids. Unmatched junction bases numbered 14, after V lost 0 bases and J lost 2 bases.

At least ten counts were recorded for this clonotype. The chain joins TRBV11-3 to TRBJ2-5; D perhaps matches TRBD1 (6 bases). The CDR3 loop spans 16 amino acids. Per germline, CDR1 SGHNT and CDR2 YENEEA. V gave up 6 bases and J gave up 5 bases, with 22 bases separating them. The CDR3 nucleotides read TGTGCCAGCAGGAAACTTGTGGCAGGGGTCGGGGAGACCCAGTACTTC. This sequence encodes CASRKLVAGVGETQYF.

The chain uses TRBV20-1 and TRBJ1-6; a possible D gene is TRBD1 (5 bases). Germline-derived CDR1 and CDR2 are DFQATT and SNEGSKA (reference sequence). V dropped 0 bases and J dropped 7 bases, with 16 bases sitting between them. The CDR3 has 16 amino acids. The CDR3 DNA reads as TGCAGTGCTAGAGATGGGGGGTTGGTGGGCAATTCACCCCTCCACTTT. This translates into CSARDGGLVGNSPLHF.

The rearrangement links TRBV19 to TRBJ1-6; D is perhaps TRBD1 (6 bases). The CDR3 loop spans 18 amino acids. The V and J ends lost 1 base and 13 bases respectively, with 26 bases between them. Germline lookup yields CDR1 LNHDA and CDR2 SQIVND (reference sequence). Here the CDR3 DNA reads TGTGCCAGTAGTATAGGCATCAACCGGGACACCTTTATCCGTCCCCTCCACTTT. It codes for CASSIGINRDTFIRPLHF.

J is TRBJ2-2 and V is TRBV20-1; 11 bases map to TRBD2. The V gene's germline CDR1 is DFQATT and CDR2 SNEGSKA (reference sequence). This CDR3 contains 15 residues. V lost 2 bases, J lost 5 bases, and 4 bases stayed unmatched. The CDR3 reads CSARSTSGSTGELFF. The CDR3 coding sequence is TGCAGTGCTAGATCCACTAGCGGGAGTACCGGGGAGCTGTTTTTT.

At least ten counts were recorded for this clonotype. The chain couples TRBV7-3 to TRBJ2-1; 9 bases align to TRBD1. V dropped 2 bases and J dropped 5; count of bases not matched to a gene: 13. Germline V gene data show CDR1 as SGHTA and CDR2 as FQGTGA. The CDR3 is 18 residues long. The CDR3 loop is CASSLASLGTGFNNEQFF. DNA for the CDR3: TGTGCCAGCAGCTTAGCCTCATTGGGGACAGGGTTCAACAATGAGCAGTTCTTC.